This T cell receptor beta chain was obtained from a study of identical twins. General study results and limits: Compared with unrelated sharing, twin-shared out-of-frame alpha sequences had more low-probability sequences. Findings came from cross-sectional statistics, without long-term follow-up of donors.

This CDR3 contains 14 residues. Germline CDR1 is ENHRY and CDR2 is SYGVKD. With 7 bases removed from V and 2 bases from J, the gap between germline ends came to 11 bases. Every sampled donor was Caucasian and healthy. cDNA carried unique molecular identifiers, and a universal primer site was added by template switching. In TCRdb, the 5' RACE reads were re-called with MiXCR into one record per CDR3 protein. Of hundreds of thousands of distinct CDR3 sequences listed, 9% to 15% are singletons. This clonotype was seen more than once but under ten times. Antigen unknown. The same sample was also used in a study of yellow fever vaccine responses in identical twins.

Input material: PBMCs. V is TRBV10-3 and J is TRBJ2-2; tentative D call: TRBD2 (7 bases). This clonotype was obtained from a woman aged 18-35 years in good health. The CDR3 DNA sequence: TGTGCCATCATGGGGGGGCGAAACACCGGGGAGCTGTTTTTT. It specifies CAIMGGRNTGELFF.